The clone carrying this TCR beta chain was detected only a few times. TCRdb re-called the 5' RACE reads with MiXCR, one entry per CDR3 protein. The profile covers about 33,000 distinct CDR3 sequences, with around 3.9% appearing a single time and 10% taken by the ten largest. The data belong to a study of early T cells in non-severe SARS-CoV-2 infection. Germline loops: CDR1 SGHTA, CDR2 FQGNSA. J gave up 1 base and V 6 bases, and 2 bases lay outside the gene matches. CDR3 length: 14 amino acids. The sequencing input was whole blood. The genes are TRBV7-2 and TRBJ2-2, with 7 nucleotides matching TRBD2. The clonotype originates from an adult who was a healthcare worker with PCR-confirmed SARS-CoV-2 infection or an uninfected control (not recorded which). The CDR3 sequence: CASSLAVNTGELFF. The CDR3 DNA sequence: TGTGCCAGCAGTCTAGCGGTGAACACCGGGGAGCTGTTTTTT.